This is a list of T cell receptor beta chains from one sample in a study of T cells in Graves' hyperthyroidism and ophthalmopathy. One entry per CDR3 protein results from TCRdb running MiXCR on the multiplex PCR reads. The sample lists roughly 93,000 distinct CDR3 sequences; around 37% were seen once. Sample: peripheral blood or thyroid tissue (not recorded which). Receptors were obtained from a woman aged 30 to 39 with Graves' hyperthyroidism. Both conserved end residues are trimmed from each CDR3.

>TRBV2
ASRRDRAQETLH
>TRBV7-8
AGSSLWFSYEQY
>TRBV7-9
ASSRGTQLTDTQY
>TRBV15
ATSSTGGKNTGELF
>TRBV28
ASSLLAGGGPSYEQY
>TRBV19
ASSTPRNGYT
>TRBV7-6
ASSLKGPPYEQY
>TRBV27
ASSLSALYEQY
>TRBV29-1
SVTDRVSYGYT
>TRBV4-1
ASSRDRGSYEQY
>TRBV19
ASSTYEKLF
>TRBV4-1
ASSQALQGADYGYT
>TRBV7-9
ASSHRTGLHNEQF
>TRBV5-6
ASSPIGTANSPLH